Each of the 11 T cell receptor beta chains below was sequenced from the same sample in a study of blood T cell repertoires in COVID-19. Profiling relied on immunoSEQ multiplex PCR, and the TCRdb table lists in-frame clones only, not all of them. Of about 200,000 clones listed, roughly 83% were seen once; the top ten hold around 25%. Specimen: peripheral blood. The source of these receptors is a man aged 35 to 55 with acute or convalescent COVID-19.

The V gene is TRBV18, the J gene TRBJ1-1; D perhaps matches TRBD1 (6 bases). Germline V gene lookup returns CDR1 KGHSH and CDR2 LQKENI. V shed 0 bases and J shed 5 bases, with 13 bases lying between them. The CDR3 covers 15 residues. CDR3 nucleotides: TGTGCCAGCTCACCACCGGGGGGGGCAGGAACTGAAGCTTTCTTT. It specifies CASSPPGGAGTEAFF.

V is TRBV6-2 or TRBV6-3 and J is TRBJ2-2; the match to TRBD1 covers 8 bases. Losses at the gene ends were 5 bases for V and 6 bases for J; bases not matched to a gene: 11. Germline V lookup: CDR1 MNHEY, CDR2 SVGEGT. The CDR3 runs to 16 residues. The CDR3 loop reads CASSHPGGPGAGELFF. Here the CDR3 DNA reads TGTGCCAGCAGTCATCCAGGGGGCCCTGGGGCCGGGGAGCTGTTTTTT.

The CDR3 sequence is CASSFSGRHHNEQFF. CDR3 sequence (DNA): TGTGCCAGCAGCTTCAGCGGGAGGCACCACAATGAGCAGTTCTTC. V is TRBV5-7 and J is TRBJ2-1; 9 positions match TRBD2. TRBV5-7 is designated an ORF whose function remains uncertain. V shed 2 bases, J shed 5 bases, and the junction held 5 bases outside the gene matches. The CDR3 contains 15 residues.

V gene TRBV28 combines with J gene TRBJ2-7, with 12 nucleotides matching TRBD2. V trimming: 10 bases; J trimming: 5 bases; junction bases outside the gene matches: 9. Germline V lookup: CDR1 MDHEN, CDR2 SYDVKM. The CDR3 loop spans 14 amino acids. Here the CDR3 DNA reads TGTGCCACCACTAGGACTAGCGGGGTTAACGAGCAGTACTTC. Translating gives CATTRTSGVNEQYF.

The chain links TRBV4-1 to TRBJ2-3; 9 bases map to TRBD2. With V trimmed by 0 bases and J by 2 bases, 6 bases remained unmatched. Germline-derived CDR1 and CDR2 are MGHRA and YSYEKL. The CDR3 contains 17 residues. The CDR3 reads CASSQDRLAAITDTQYF. The DNA of the CDR3 is TGCGCCAGCAGCCAAGATCGACTAGCGGCGATCACAGATACGCAGTATTTT.

This rearrangement joins TRBV28 to TRBJ2-2; 7 bases fit TRBD2. V lost 0 bases to trimming and J lost 4 bases; unmatched junction nucleotides: 2. CDR1 and CDR2 from the germline V gene are MDHEN and SYDVKM. This CDR3 region has 15 residues. CDR3 in amino acids: CASSLWGGFTGELFF. The CDR3 DNA reads as TGTGCCAGCAGTTTATGGGGGGGGTTCACCGGGGAGCTGTTTTTT.

The chain carries TRBV9 and TRBJ1-6; D is ambiguous. Trimming stripped 10 bases from V and 7 bases from J, with 27 bases between. Germline CDR1 SGDLS, CDR2 YYNGEE. This CDR3 is built from 17 residues. CDR3 amino acids: CAQRPKRHPGGNSPLHF. The CDR3 region has the DNA TGTGCCCAACGACCCAAGAGGCACCCCGGTGGAAATTCACCCCTCCACTTT.

The genes are TRBV7-8 and TRBJ1-1; D might be TRBD1 (5 bases). Between the trimmed V and J ends, which lost 10 bases and 1 base, there was a span of 13 bases. This CDR3 comprises 13 residues. Per germline, CDR1 SGHVS and CDR2 FQNEAQ. The CDR3 region has the DNA TGTGCCATATTGGGGAGGGGGAACACTGAAGCTTTCTTT. Residues: CAILGRGNTEAFF.

The rearrangement joins TRBV5-4 to TRBJ2-5; TRBD1 might be the D (5 bases). CDR3 length equals 16 residues. The V and J ends lost 5 bases and 5 bases respectively, with 22 bases between them. Germline assignment: CDR1 SGHNT and CDR2 YYREEE (reference sequence). This CDR3 is CASSLPGSGLGETQYF. DNA for the CDR3: TGTGCCAGCAGTTTGCCTGGGTCAGGGTTAGGGGAGACCCAGTACTTC.

Of note for this clone: A junction end diverges from the germline sequence, so it may reflect a read error. The rearrangement joins TRBV7-3 to TRBJ2-1, with a possible D match to TRBD2 (5 bases). CDR1 and CDR2 from the germline V gene are SGHTA and FQGTGA. The CDR3 has 15 residues. In DNA, the CDR3 is TGTGCCAGCAGCGTAACTAGTGTAGTTTTTAATGAGCAGTTCTTC. It specifies CASSVTSVVFNEQFF.

The genes are TRBV4-1 and TRBJ2-1; the D gene is possibly TRBD2 (6 bases). V lost 4 bases and J lost 6, with 16 bases in between. Germline CDR1 reads MGHRA; CDR2 reads YSYEKL. The CDR3 runs to 15 residues. This CDR3 reads CASSPLDVGGNEQFF. Written as DNA, the CDR3 is TGCGCCAGCAGCCCATTGGACGTCGGGGGCAATGAGCAGTTCTTC.